This TCR beta chain comes out of a study of a mutant IDH1 vaccine in newly diagnosed glioma. For this clone: The antigen remains undetermined.

The germline CDR1 and CDR2 sequences are MNHEY and SMNVEV (reference sequence). The CDR3 spans 12 residues. Trimming took off 5 bases at V and 6 bases at J, with 11 bases between the two ends. Time point reported: week 47, end of study. The study gave 300 ug of mutant IDH1 20-mer peptide per vaccine dose, with topical imiquimod. The data were produced by immunoSEQ multiplex PCR, yet TCRdb's version contains in-frame clones alone and is incomplete. Among about 50,000 clones listed, about 81% were seen once. This TCR came from a woman aged 25-40 years with glioma. Some clones in this sample may be carry-over from other donors' samples. The sample in question was PBMCs, obtained from a glioma patient whose treatment included an IDH1 peptide vaccine. The chain employs TRBV27 and TRBJ2-7; D is tentatively TRBD1 or TRBD2 (5 bases each). The CDR3 coding sequence is TGTGCCAGCAGTCCCTGGGGGAGCGAGCAGTACTTC. Its translation is CASSPWGSEQYF.